The following is a T cell receptor (beta chain) sequence with its context. Its antigen is not identified. Germline V gives CDR1 SGHRS, CDR2 YFSETQ. V shed 0 bases and J shed 2 bases, with 14 bases lying between them. This CDR3 spans 16 amino acids. TCR beta libraries were prepared from cDNA with unique molecular identifiers. Between roughly 1 and 10 million T cells gave rise to 450,000 to 650,000 cDNA molecules. TCRdb fed the PCR reads into MiXCR, producing one record per CDR3 protein. Of roughly 400,000 distinct CDR3 sequences detected, over 30% appear once; the ten largest clones hold around 8%. The data derive from a study of post-analysis software for immune sequencing data. Study-level background: The courses of disease that were included comprised relapsing-remitting, secondary progressive and progressive-relapsing multiple sclerosis.

Study-level results: With F measure, samples from one preparation batch clustered together strongly. Patients had higher frequencies than controls of about five TRBV segments, including TRBV5-6, TRBV5-1 and TRBV20-1.

This TCR was sampled from a girl aged 2 to 10 with multiple sclerosis. The chain has TRBV5-1 and TRBJ1-2; TRBD1 is a possible D gene (6 bases). The source material was blood. CDR3 in DNA: TGCGCCAGCAGCTTGGCCTGGACAGATTTCAACTATGGCTACACCTTC. Amino acids: CASSLAWTDFNYGYTF.